The entry below describes one T cell receptor beta chain. This entry belongs to a study of blood T cell repertoires in COVID-19. About the research overall: The United States, Italy and Spain supplied acute and convalescent COVID-19 samples. Sources were T cells, B-cell-depleted T cells, or PBMCs; the material itself was cDNA or gDNA.

Using immunoSEQ multiplex PCR, the repertoire was profiled, and TCRdb retains in-frame clones only, with some absent. The sample consists of about 100,000 clones, 85% of them appearing once. This CDR3 has 15 amino acids. CDR1 is MNHEY and CDR2 is SMNVEV in the germline V gene (reference sequence). J lost 6 bases, V lost 2 bases, and 4 bases had no gene match. The chain carries TRBV27 and TRBJ2-7; 13 positions match TRBD2. Sequencing was done on a sample of peripheral blood. The sequence derives from a man aged 50 or older with active or convalescent COVID-19. For the CDR3, the DNA is TGTGCCAGCAGTTTACGGACTAGCGGGAGACGCGAGCAGTACTTC. This translates into CASSLRTSGRREQYF.